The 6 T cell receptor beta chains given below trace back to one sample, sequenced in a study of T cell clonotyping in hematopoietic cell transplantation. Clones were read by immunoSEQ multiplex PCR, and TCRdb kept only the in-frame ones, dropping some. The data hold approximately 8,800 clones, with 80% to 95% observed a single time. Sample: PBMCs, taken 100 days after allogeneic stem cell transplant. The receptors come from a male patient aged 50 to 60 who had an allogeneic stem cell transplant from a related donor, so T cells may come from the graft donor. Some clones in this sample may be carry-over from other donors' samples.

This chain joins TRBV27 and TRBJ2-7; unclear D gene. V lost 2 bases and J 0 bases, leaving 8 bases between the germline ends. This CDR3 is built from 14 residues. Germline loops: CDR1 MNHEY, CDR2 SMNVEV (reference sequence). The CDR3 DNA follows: TGTGCCAGCAGTTTACGGATTAACTCCTACGAGCAGTACTTC. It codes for CASSLRINSYEQYF.

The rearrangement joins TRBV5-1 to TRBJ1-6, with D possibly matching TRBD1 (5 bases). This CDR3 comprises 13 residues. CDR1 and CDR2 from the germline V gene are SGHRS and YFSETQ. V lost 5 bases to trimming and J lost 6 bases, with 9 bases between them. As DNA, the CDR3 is TGCGCCAGCAGGGGGCCAACTAATTCACCCCTCCACTTT. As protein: CASRGPTNSPLHF.

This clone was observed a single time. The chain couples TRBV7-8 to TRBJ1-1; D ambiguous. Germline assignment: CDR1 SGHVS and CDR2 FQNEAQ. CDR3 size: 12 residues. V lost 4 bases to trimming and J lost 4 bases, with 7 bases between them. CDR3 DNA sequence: TGTGCCAGCAGCTCCCAAGGCACTGAAGCTTTCTTT. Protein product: CASSSQGTEAFF.

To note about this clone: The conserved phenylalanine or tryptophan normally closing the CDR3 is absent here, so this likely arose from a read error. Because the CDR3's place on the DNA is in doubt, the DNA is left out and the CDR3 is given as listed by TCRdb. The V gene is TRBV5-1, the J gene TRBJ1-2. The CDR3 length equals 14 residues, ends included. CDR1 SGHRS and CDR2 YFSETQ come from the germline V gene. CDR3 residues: CASFITSVRKTYGY.

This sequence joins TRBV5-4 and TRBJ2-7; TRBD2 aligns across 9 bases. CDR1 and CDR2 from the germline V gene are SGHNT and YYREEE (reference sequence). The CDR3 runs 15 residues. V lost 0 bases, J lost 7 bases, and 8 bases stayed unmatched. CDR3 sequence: CASSLASGILGEQYF. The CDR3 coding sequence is TGTGCCAGCAGCTTGGCTAGCGGGATCCTCGGGGAGCAGTACTTC.

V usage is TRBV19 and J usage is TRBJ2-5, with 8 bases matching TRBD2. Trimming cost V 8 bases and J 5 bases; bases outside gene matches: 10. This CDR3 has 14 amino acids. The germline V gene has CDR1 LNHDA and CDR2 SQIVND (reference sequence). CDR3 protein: CASQSGGVRETQYF. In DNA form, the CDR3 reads TGTGCCAGTCAAAGCGGGGGCGTGAGGGAGACCCAGTACTTC.